This T cell receptor (beta chain) was sequenced for a study of blood T cell repertoires in COVID-19. Study at large: Italy, Spain and the United States were the sources of the convalescent and acute COVID-19 samples.

There are 16 residues in the CDR3. CDR1 and CDR2 (germline): SGHRS, YFSETQ. Deletions cut 0 bases from V and 6 bases from J, with 19 bases between. In the original processing: Researchers report that nucleated cell counts were estimated from reference gene primer amplification. Generated by immunoSEQ multiplex PCR, the TCRdb table keeps only in-frame clones and is missing some. V and J calls and clone size are given by that table; D and trimming were obtained from the DNA. The sample records 120,000 or so clones, over 75% being singletons. The sample taken for sequencing was peripheral blood. The chain is built from TRBV5-1 and TRBJ2-7, with D perhaps TRBD2 (6 bases). This TCR was sampled from a man aged 50-59 years with acute or convalescent COVID-19. The CDR3 DNA is TGCGCCAGCAGCTTGGGACACCCAATGCCGCGGGGCGAGCAGTACTTC. It specifies CASSLGHPMPRGEQYF.